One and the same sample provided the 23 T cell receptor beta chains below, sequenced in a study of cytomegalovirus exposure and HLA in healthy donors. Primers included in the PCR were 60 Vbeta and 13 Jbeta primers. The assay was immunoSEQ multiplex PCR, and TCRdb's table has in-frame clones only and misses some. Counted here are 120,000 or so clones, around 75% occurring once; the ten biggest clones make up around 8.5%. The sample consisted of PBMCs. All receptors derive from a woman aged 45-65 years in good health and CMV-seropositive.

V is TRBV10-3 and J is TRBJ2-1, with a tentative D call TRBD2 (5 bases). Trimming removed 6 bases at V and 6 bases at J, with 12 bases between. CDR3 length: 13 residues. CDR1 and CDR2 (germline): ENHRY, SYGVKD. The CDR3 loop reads CAIRPWERNEQFF. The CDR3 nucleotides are TGTGCCATCAGGCCTTGGGAGCGCAATGAGCAGTTCTTC.

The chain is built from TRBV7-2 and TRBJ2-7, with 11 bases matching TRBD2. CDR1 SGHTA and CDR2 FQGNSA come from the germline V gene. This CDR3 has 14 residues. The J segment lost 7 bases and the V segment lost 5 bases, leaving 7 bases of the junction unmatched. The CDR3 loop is CASSDSGRAGEQYF. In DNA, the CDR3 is TGTGCCAGCAGCGATAGCGGGAGGGCTGGAGAGCAGTACTTC.

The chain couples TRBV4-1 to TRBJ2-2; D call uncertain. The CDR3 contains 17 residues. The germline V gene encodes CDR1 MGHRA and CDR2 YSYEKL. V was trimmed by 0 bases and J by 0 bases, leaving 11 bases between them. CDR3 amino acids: CASSQDRYFANTGELFF. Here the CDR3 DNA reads TGCGCCAGCAGCCAAGATCGGTATTTCGCGAACACCGGGGAGCTGTTTTTT.

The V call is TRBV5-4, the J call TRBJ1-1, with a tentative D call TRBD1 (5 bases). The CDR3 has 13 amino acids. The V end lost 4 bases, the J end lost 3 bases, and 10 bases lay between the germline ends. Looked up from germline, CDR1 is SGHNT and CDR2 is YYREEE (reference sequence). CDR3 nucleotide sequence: TGTGCCAGCAGCCCATGGGACTACACTGAAGCTTTCTTT. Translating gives CASSPWDYTEAFF.

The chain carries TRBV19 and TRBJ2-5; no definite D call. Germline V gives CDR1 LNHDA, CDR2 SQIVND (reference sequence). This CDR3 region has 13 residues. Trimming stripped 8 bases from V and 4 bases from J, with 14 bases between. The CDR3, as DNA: TGTGCCAGTGGCGATCAGGTCGGAGAGACCCAGTACTTC. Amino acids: CASGDQVGETQYF. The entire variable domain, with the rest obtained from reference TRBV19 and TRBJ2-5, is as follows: DGGITQSPKYLFRKEGQNVTLSCEQNLNHDAMYWYRQDPGQGLRLIYYSQIVNDFQKGDIAEGYSVSREKKESFPLTVTSAQKNPTAFYLCASGDQVGETQYFGPGTRLLVL.

CDR3 in amino acids: CASIREAGGRNSPLHF. The CDR3 bases are TGTGCCAGCATCAGGGAGGCGGGGGGTAGGAATTCACCCCTCCACTTT. The chain is built from TRBV5-5 and TRBJ1-6; D might be TRBD1 (5 bases). V lost 6 bases to trimming and J lost 7 bases, with 20 bases between them. CDR1 is SGHKS, CDR2 YYEKEE, per germline (reference sequence). This CDR3 is 16 amino acids long.

The CDR3 here is CASSSPGTGYEKLFF. CDR3 in DNA: TGTGCCAGCAGCTCCCCCGGGACAGGGTACGAAAAACTGTTTTTT. The chain employs TRBV7-9 and TRBJ1-4; 9 positions match TRBD1. In germline, CDR1 is SEHNR, CDR2 FQNEAQ (reference sequence). The CDR3 spans 15 residues. V shed 4 bases and J 8 bases; nucleotides not matched to a gene: 8. The whole variable domain, remainder taken from reference TRBV7-9 and TRBJ1-4, is DTGVSQNPRHKITKRGQNVTFRCDPISEHNRLYWYRQTLGQGPEFLTYFQNEAQLEKSRLLSDRFSAERPKGSFSTLEIQRTEQGDSAMYLCASSSPGTGYEKLFFGSGTQLSVL.

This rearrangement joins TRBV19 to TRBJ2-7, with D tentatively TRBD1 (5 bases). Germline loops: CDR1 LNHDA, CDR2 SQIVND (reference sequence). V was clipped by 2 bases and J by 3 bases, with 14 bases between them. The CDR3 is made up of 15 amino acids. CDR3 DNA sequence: TGTGCCAGTAGTATAAGGGGCGAAGTGGTCTACGAGCAGTACTTC. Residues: CASSIRGEVVYEQYF.

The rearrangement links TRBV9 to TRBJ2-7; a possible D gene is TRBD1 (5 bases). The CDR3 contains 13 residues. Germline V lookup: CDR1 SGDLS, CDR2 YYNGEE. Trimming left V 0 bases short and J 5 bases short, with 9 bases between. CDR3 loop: CASSVVIGDEQYF. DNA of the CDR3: TGTGCCAGCAGCGTAGTGATAGGGGACGAGCAGTACTTC.

The CDR3 nucleotides are TGCGCCAGCAGCCAGGGTCTAGGGACAGGGAATTCACCCCTCCACTTT. Translation: CASSQGLGTGNSPLHF. The gene calls are TRBV4-3 and TRBJ1-6; the match to TRBD1 covers 9 bases. The CDR3 extends over 16 amino acids. With 3 bases clipped from V and 7 bases from J, the junction kept 7 bases outside the gene matches. Looked up from germline, CDR1 is LGHNA and CDR2 is YSLEER.

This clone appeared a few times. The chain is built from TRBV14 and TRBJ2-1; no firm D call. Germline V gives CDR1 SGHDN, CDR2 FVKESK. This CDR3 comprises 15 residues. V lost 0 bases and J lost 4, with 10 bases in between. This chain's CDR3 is CASSQDLGGYNEQFF. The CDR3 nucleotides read TGTGCCAGCAGCCAAGATCTCGGCGGTTACAATGAGCAGTTCTTC.

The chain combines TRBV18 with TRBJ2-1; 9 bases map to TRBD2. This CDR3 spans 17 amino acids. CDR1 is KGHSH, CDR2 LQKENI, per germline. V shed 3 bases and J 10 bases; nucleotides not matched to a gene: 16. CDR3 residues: CASSPKTSGQFGGEQFF. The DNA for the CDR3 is TGTGCCAGCTCACCTAAGACTAGCGGCCAATTCGGGGGGGAGCAGTTCTTC.

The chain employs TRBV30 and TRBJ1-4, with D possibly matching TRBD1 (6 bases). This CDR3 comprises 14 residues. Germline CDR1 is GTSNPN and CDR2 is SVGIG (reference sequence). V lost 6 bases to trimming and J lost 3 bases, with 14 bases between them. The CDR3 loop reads CACSRTAPNEKLFF. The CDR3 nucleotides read TGTGCCTGCAGTCGGACAGCCCCTAATGAAAAACTGTTTTTT.

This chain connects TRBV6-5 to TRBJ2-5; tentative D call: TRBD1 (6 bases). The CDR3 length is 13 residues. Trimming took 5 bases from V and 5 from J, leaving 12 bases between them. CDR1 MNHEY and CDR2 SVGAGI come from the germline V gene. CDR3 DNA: TGTGCCAGCAGTGAGGGGGTGGGGGAGACCCAGTACTTC. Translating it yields CASSEGVGETQYF.

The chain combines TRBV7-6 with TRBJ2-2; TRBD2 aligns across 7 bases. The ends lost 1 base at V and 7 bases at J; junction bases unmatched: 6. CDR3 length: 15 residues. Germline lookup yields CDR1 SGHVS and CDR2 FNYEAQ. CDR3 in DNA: TGTGCCAGCAGCTTAGTGGGAGGGATGATCGGGGAGCTGTTTTTT. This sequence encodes CASSLVGGMIGELFF.

The CDR3 spells CASSLTQGLQPQHF. The CDR3 DNA sequence: TGTGCCAGCAGCTTAACACAGGGCCTTCAGCCCCAGCATTTT. The rearrangement joins TRBV7-2 to TRBJ1-5; TRBD1 might be the D (6 bases). Germline lookup yields CDR1 SGHTA and CDR2 FQGNSA. V lost 2 bases and J 6 bases, leaving 11 bases between the germline ends. CDR3 size: 14 residues.

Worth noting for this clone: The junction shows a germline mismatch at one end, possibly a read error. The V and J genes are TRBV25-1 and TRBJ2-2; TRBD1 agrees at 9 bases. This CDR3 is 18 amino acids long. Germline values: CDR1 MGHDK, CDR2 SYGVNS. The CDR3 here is CASSAAAGTGSSTGELFF. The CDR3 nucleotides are TGTGCCAGTAGTGCCGCGGCCGGGACAGGGTCTTCGACCGGGGAGCTGTTTTTT. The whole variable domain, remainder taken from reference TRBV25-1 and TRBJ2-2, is EADIYQTPRYLVIGTGKKITLECSQTMGHDKMYWYQQDPGMELHLIHYSYGVNSTEKGDLSSESTVSRIRTEHFPLTLESARPSHTSQYLCASSAAAGTGSSTGELFFGEGSRLTVL.

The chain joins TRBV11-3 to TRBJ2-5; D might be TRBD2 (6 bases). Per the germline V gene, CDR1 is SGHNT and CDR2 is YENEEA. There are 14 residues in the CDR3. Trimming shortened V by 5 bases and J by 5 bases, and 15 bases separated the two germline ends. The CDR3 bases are TGTGCCAGCAGCCTTAGCGGACTTGGGGAGACCCAGTACTTC. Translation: CASSLSGLGETQYF.

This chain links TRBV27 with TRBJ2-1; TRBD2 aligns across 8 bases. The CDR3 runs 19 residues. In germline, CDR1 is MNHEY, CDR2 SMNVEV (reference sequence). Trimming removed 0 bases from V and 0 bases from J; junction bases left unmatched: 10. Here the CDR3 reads CASSLSWFGGEGSYNEQFF. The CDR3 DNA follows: TGTGCCAGCAGTTTATCATGGTTCGGGGGGGAAGGCTCCTACAATGAGCAGTTCTTC.

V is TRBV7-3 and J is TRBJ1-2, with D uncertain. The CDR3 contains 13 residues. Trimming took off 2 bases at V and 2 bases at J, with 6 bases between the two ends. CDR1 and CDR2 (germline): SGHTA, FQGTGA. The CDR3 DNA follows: TGTGCCAGCAGCTTACAGATAAACTATGGCTACACCTTC. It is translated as CASSLQINYGYTF.

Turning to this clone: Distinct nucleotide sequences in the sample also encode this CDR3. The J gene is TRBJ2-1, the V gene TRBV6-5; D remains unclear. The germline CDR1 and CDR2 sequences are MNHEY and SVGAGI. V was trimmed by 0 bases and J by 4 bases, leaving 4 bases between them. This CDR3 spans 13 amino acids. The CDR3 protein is CASSYSPYNEQFF. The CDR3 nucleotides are TGTGCCAGCAGTTACTCCCCGTACAATGAGCAGTTCTTC.

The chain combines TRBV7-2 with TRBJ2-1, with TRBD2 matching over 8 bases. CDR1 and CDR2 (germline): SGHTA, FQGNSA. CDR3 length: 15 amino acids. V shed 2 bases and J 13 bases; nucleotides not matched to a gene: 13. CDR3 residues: CASSLTNELAVHQFF. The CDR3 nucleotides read TGTGCCAGCAGCTTAACCAATGAACTAGCGGTCCATCAGTTCTTC.

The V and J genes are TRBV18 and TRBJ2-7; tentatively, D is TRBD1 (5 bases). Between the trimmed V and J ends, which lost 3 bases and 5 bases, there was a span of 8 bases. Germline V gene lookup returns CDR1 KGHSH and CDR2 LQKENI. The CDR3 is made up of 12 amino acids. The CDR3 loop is CASSPRADEQYF. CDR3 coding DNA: TGTGCCAGCTCACCCAGGGCCGACGAGCAGTACTTC. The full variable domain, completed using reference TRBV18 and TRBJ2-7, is NAGVMQNPRHLVRRRGQEARLRCSPMKGHSHVYWYRQLPEEGLKFMVYLQKENIIDESGMPKERFSAEFPKEGPSILRIQQVVRGDSAAYFCASSPRADEQYFGPGTRLTVT.